This T cell receptor (beta chain) was identified during a study of T cells in Graves' hyperthyroidism and ophthalmopathy (dated by TCRdb to 2018 to 2020). The study in broad terms: Peripheral blood samples were taken at the time of initial diagnosis, prior to any treatment. A discovery cohort of approximately 100 patients, roughly 45 with Graves' ophthalmopathy and about 58 with stable Graves' hyperthyroidism, was used to find distinguishing TCR V-J signatures. Prospective prediction of ophthalmopathy was tested in an independent validation cohort consisting of some 20 hyperthyroidism patients and 15 or so patients who later progressed to ophthalmopathy. For training and testing, the 100 or so patients in the discovery cohort were randomly divided in a 7:3 ratio. The study also compared thyroid tissue and blood T-cell repertoires from a handful of Graves' hyperthyroidism patients. Once sampling was done, hyperthyroidism patients were given methimazole at a starting dose of 30 mg daily, whereas ophthalmopathy patients were given high-dose intravenous methylprednisolone. TCR Vbeta CDR3 sequencing of roughly 140 peripheral blood samples (over 40 ophthalmopathy, around 80 hyperthyroidism and roughly 17 progressor patients) is reported in the paper.

The TCR beta CDR3 regions were amplified from the RNA transcripts. A first-round RT-PCR of the TCR CDR3 used the HTBI primer set with the Qiagen OneStep RT-PCR kit. Libraries were constructed in a second round of multiplex PCR, after which size selection and purification were carried out. The libraries were sequenced on an Illumina HiSeq2000 using paired-end 100 bp reads. The paper's data handling went like this. SOAPnuke was used to process the raw data, throwing out any read that contained adapters or uncalled bases, had a mean Phred below 15, or lacked an exact constant-primer or identifier match. High-quality paired reads were merged using COPE v1.2.5, and each unique nucleotide sequence was defined as a clonotype. MiTCR v1.1 was used to align clonotypes to the IMGT TRBV, TRBD and TRBJ reference segments. The analysis included only V-J combinations with a frequency above 0.0001, which together covered around 99% of the repertoires. The TCS score was defined as F50 (clonal expansion) divided by E x V (chaos), with BLOSUM62-based TCRdist calculated between CDR3 peptides within each V-J. Welch's t-statistics and random forest reduced around 510 V-J features to 13, which were used in a naive Bayes classifier (R e1071). The Morisita-Horn index was used to measure how similar the thyroid and blood repertoires were. TCRdb applied fastp at Q25 and MiXCR to the public reads, then kept only in-frame beta chains. Records with the same CDR3 protein are collapsed into one entry carrying the most frequent genes and DNA. It is TCRdb's table, rather than the study itself, that gives the V and J calls and clone size. This sample lists just under 750,000 distinct CDR3 sequences; about 35% were detected once. The top ten clonotypes cover less than 35% of the sample.

The investigation overall reported the following: Sample size was not statistically predetermined, and investigators were not blinded to group allocation. In cross-validation, a model built on a 13 V-J signature told ophthalmopathy apart from stable hyperthyroidism with over 85% sensitivity and approximately 81% specificity, and in testing the same model reached 80%/75%. In validation, the model predicted progression to ophthalmopathy with roughly 66% sensitivity and around 72% specificity, a median of around six months before onset. Most expanded thyroid clonotypes (frequency above 0.001) were also found in blood, which suggests that blood repertoires may mirror thyroid immune responses.

As to this clonotype: Its antigen has not been determined. Nothing much larger sits one base from this clone, and base qualities are not available.

CDR3 length: 9 amino acids, cysteine to phenylalanine. This entry keeps only the CDR3 DNA: 27 bases, framed from base 1. CDR1 is given as KGHDR and CDR2 as SFDVKD, both from the germline V gene. V trim: 9 bases; J trim: 11 bases; unmatched bases: 0. Graves' hyperthyroidism was defined as stable when no progression to ophthalmopathy occurred over 18 months of follow-up. The hyperthyroidism patients were between 18 and 65 years old and newly diagnosed, with a disease duration of less than 2 months. The study excluded patients with uncontrolled infections, other autoimmune diseases, pregnancy or lactation. Diagnoses were based on clinical symptoms, serum thyroxine and TRAb, thyroid ultrasound and orbital computed tomography. PBMCs were isolated from approximately 10 ml of fresh peripheral blood by Ficoll-Paque density gradient centrifugation. Total RNA was extracted with Trizol reagent, and quality was checked on an Agilent 2100 Bioanalyzer.

The V and J genes are TRBV24-1 and TRBJ2-5; TRBD1 matches 9 bases in the middle. The sequenced sample consisted of blood. This receptor was obtained from a woman in her 40s with Graves' hyperthyroidism. This receptor carries the CDR3 CATGTGQYF. The sequence in DNA is TGTGCCACCGGGACAGGGCAGTACTTC.